This paragraph covers one T cell receptor (beta chain) sequence. Its antigen remains unknown. The sample belongs to a study of cytomegalovirus exposure and HLA in healthy donors. Overall study findings and caveats: Roughly even sequencing depth across donors was the assumption behind the presence/absence analyses.

The CDR3 totals 15 residues. V lost 5 bases and J 2 bases, leaving 15 bases between the germline ends. Looked up from germline, CDR1 is SNHLY and CDR2 is FYNNEI. The primer mix had 60 Vbeta and 13 Jbeta primers. Measured with immunoSEQ multiplex PCR; TCRdb has only the in-frame clones, and not every one. The repertoire has fewer than 150,000 clones, around 80% of them found once; the top ten carry about 2.2%. The sequence was obtained from a man aged 25-45 years in good health and CMV-seronegative. The specimen was PBMCs. V usage is TRBV2 and J usage is TRBJ1-1; a weak D match, TRBD1 (6 bases). This chain's CDR3 is CASSHTWTANTEAFF. In DNA form, the CDR3 reads TGTGCCAGCAGTCATACTTGGACAGCTAACACTGAAGCTTTCTTT.